This is a list of T cell receptor beta chains from one sample in a study of T cell repertoires in cytomegalovirus infection. No antigen has been identified for these receptors. TCRdb analysed the reads with MiXCR anew, one entry per CDR3 protein. The repertoire has roughly 990,000 distinct CDR3 sequences, roughly 30% of them found once; the top ten carry 10% to 15%. Specimen: cultured CD8+ T cells from PBMCs, collected from culture after CMV antigen stimulation. The receptor source for this set is a human donor in good health (CMV status not recorded). Some clones in this sample may be carry-over from other donors' samples. The CDR3 runs from the conserved cysteine through the conserved F or W. A D gene is named only where the DNA matches it firmly. Size tells how often a clone was seen (once, few, many) or the class of an expanded clone, and some rows leave it out.

clone_size	v_call	d_call	j_call	cdr3_nt	cdr3_aa
many	TRBV19	-	TRBJ2-1	TGTGCCAGTACCGCGGACCTAAACTCCTACAATGAGCAGTTCTTC	CASTADLNSYNEQFF
-	TRBV6-6	TRBD2	TRBJ2-7	TGTGCCAGCAGTCAACCGGGACTAGCCGGGGGGGCGTTGTACGAGCAGTACTTC	CASSQPGLAGGALYEQYF
few	TRBV6-6	-	TRBJ1-3	TGTGCCAGTCAGGACGTCTCTGGAAACACCATATATTTT	CASQDVSGNTIYF
few	TRBV12-3/TRBV12-4	-	TRBJ1-5	TGTGCCAGCAGTTTTGTAGCTGGGGGGGGACCTAATCAGCCCCAGCATTTT	CASSFVAGGGPNQPQHF
few	TRBV5-4	-	TRBJ2-5	TGTGCCAGCAGCCGCGGACTCGACCAAGAGACCCAGTACTTC	CASSRGLDQETQYF
many	TRBV7-3	-	TRBJ2-1	TGTGCCAGCAGCCCCCAATGGGGCAATGAGCAGTTCTTC	CASSPQWGNEQFF
many	TRBV20-1	-	TRBJ1-5	TGCAGTGCTAGAGTGGCAGGGAAGGTTCAGCCCCAGCATTTT	CSARVAGKVQPQHF
-	TRBV3-1	-	TRBJ2-5	TGTGCGGCCGAGGGGGAAGAGACCCAGTACTTC	CAAEGEETQYF
-	TRBV4-1	-	TRBJ1-1	TGCGCCAGCAGCTCAAGAGTGGGGGGGCGCGTCACTGAAGCTTTCTTT	CASSSRVGGRVTEAFF
many	TRBV6-1	TRBD1	TRBJ1-1	TGTGCCAGCACCGACCCGGGACAGAGTGGGGGGACTGAAGCTTTCTTT	CASTDPGQSGGTEAFF
-	TRBV7-9	-	TRBJ1-1	TGTGCCAGCAGCTTAATTAAGACTGAAGCTTTCTTT	CASSLIKTEAFF
few	TRBV5-1	-	TRBJ2-7	TGCGCCAGCAGCTTGGAGGCCATCGCCGGCGAGCAGTACTTC	CASSLEAIAGEQYF
many	TRBV12-3/TRBV12-4	-	TRBJ1-2	TGTGCCAGCAGTTTGGGTCCCCGACAGAATAACTATGGCTACACCTTC	CASSLGPRQNNYGYTF
few	TRBV6-1	-	TRBJ1-3	TGTGCCAGCAGCCGCCCCACTTCACACGAAGAAAACACCATATATTTT	CASSRPTSHEENTIYF
few	TRBV27	-	TRBJ2-3	TGTGCCAGCAGTTTATTAGACGGTTTCACAGATACGCAGTATTTT	CASSLLDGFTDTQYF
few	TRBV7-9	TRBD1	TRBJ1-5	TGTGCCAGCAGCTTAGAACAGGGGAGACAGCCTCAGGGCAATCAGCCCCAGCATTTT	CASSLEQGRQPQGNQPQHF
-	TRBV2	-	TRBJ2-1	TGTGCCAGCAGATCCGGATTACTCTTAGAGGCCTACAATGAGCAGTTCTTC	CASRSGLLLEAYNEQFF
-	TRBV20-1	TRBD1	TRBJ2-7	TGCAGTGCTATCCCACAGGGGCAGTTCTACGAGCAGTACTTC	CSAIPQGQFYEQYF
few	TRBV27	-	TRBJ2-5	TGTGCCAGCAGTCTCGAGGGGGGGAACCAAGAGACCCAGTACTTC	CASSLEGGNQETQYF
-	TRBV6-2/TRBV6-3	TRBD2	TRBJ2-6	TGTGCCAGCAGTTATGGCGGGGGGCCGCGCGGGGCCAACGTCCTGACTTTC	CASSYGGGPRGANVLTF
once	TRBV6-5	-	TRBJ2-5	TGTGCCAGCAGCCTTGGAGTAGCGGTCCCTCAAGAGACCCAGTACTTC	CASSLGVAVPQETQYF
many	TRBV7-6	TRBD2	TRBJ2-3	TGTGCCAGCAGCTTGGTAGCGGGGAAAACAGATACGCAGTATTTT	CASSLVAGKTDTQYF
few	TRBV28	TRBD2	TRBJ2-5	TGTGCCAGCAGGGCTCTAGCGGGTCCTGCCGGGGAGACCCAGTACTTC	CASRALAGPAGETQYF
few	TRBV10-3	TRBD1	TRBJ2-1	TGTGCCATCAGACTGGGACAGGGGGTGGATGGCGATGAGCAGTTCTTC	CAIRLGQGVDGDEQFF
many	TRBV6-1	TRBD1	TRBJ2-2	TGTGCCAGCAGGACAGGGACCGGGGAGCTGTTTTTT	CASRTGTGELFF
-	TRBV6-8	-	TRBJ2-2	TGTGCCAGCAGTTACTCACAGGGAGGCACCGGGGAGCTGTTTTTT	CASSYSQGGTGELFF
once	TRBV20-1	TRBD1	TRBJ2-6	TGCAGTGCTCCCCCCCGGGACAGGGGGGCTGGGGCCAACGTCCTGACTTTC	CSAPPRDRGAGANVLTF
-	TRBV27	TRBD2	TRBJ2-5	TGTGCCAGCCGATCCACCGGGACTAGCGGGGGTCTGGATGAGACCCAGTACTTC	CASRSTGTSGGLDETQYF
many	TRBV7-9	TRBD2	TRBJ2-3	TGTGCCAGCAGTCATCTGACTAGCGGGGGGCGTTATACGCAGTATTTT	CASSHLTSGGRYTQYF
many	TRBV7-2	-	TRBJ1-1	TGTGCCAGCAGCTTATACCCCTTGTTGGACACTGAAGCTTTCTTT	CASSLYPLLDTEAFF
few	TRBV11-2	-	TRBJ2-3	TGTGCCAGCAGCTTAGTAGGGCTAGCATCTGATACGCAGTATTTT	CASSLVGLASDTQYF
-	TRBV15	-	TRBJ2-7	TGTGCCACCAGCAGAGACAGGGGAGGCGAGCAGTACTTC	CATSRDRGGEQYF
-	TRBV6-1	TRBD1	TRBJ2-7	TGTGCCAGCAGACCCCGGGACAGGGAAACCTACGAGCAGTACTTC	CASRPRDRETYEQYF
many	TRBV7-2	TRBD2	TRBJ2-5	TGTGCCAGCAGCGGGGGACTAAAGACCCAGTACTTC	CASSGGLKTQYF
many	TRBV7-8	TRBD2	TRBJ2-5	TGTGCCAGCAGCTTAGAGCGGGACCCCCAAGAGACCCAGTACTTC	CASSLERDPQETQYF
-	TRBV9	-	TRBJ2-3	TGTGCCAGCAGCACAAGTGGGGGAAAGACAGATACGCAGTATTTT	CASSTSGGKTDTQYF
few	TRBV11-2	TRBD2	TRBJ2-5	TGTGCCAGCAGCTTAGATTTATCCCTAGCGGGGATACAAGAGACCCAGTACTTC	CASSLDLSLAGIQETQYF
many	TRBV25-1	-	TRBJ2-5	TGTGCCAGCAGTGAATCGGGGTTTGAGACCCAGTACTTC	CASSESGFETQYF
-	TRBV7-6	-	TRBJ1-1	TGTGCCAGCAGCTTAAACTGGGCAGAGAACACTGAAGCTTTCTTT	CASSLNWAENTEAFF
-	TRBV4-1	-	TRBJ1-1	TGCGCCAGCAGCCAAAGGGGGACGGCGAACACTGAAGCTTTCTTT	CASSQRGTANTEAFF
few	TRBV7-9	-	TRBJ2-7	TGTGCCAGCAGCTTCGTTCTGAGGCAGGCGAGCTACGAGCAGTACTTC	CASSFVLRQASYEQYF
-	TRBV14	-	TRBJ1-6	TGTGCCAGCAGCCAAGGGGGACGGCGCTATAATTCACCCCTCCACTTT	CASSQGGRRYNSPLHF
-	TRBV7-3	TRBD2	TRBJ2-1	TGTGCCAGCAGCTCCTTGGGAGGGAATGAGCAGTTCTTC	CASSSLGGNEQFF
many	TRBV6-5	-	TRBJ1-1	TGTGCCAGCAGTTACGAGGGCGGCCAGGGAAGAGGGGCTTTCTTT	CASSYEGGQGRGAFF
-	TRBV4-1	-	TRBJ2-4	TGCGCCAGCAGCCAATCGCAGGGCCCTAAGATTCAGTACTTC	CASSQSQGPKIQYF
-	TRBV23-1	TRBD1	TRBJ2-5	TGCGCCAGCAGTCAATCTGTACAGGGGGCCGGAGAGACCCAGTACTTC	CASSQSVQGAGETQYF
-	TRBV6-2/TRBV6-3	-	TRBJ2-1	TGTGCCAGCAGTTACGCATACCCCCAGACAGCCGCTCGGACCTACAATGAGCAGTTCTTC	CASSYAYPQTAARTYNEQFF
-	TRBV28	-	TRBJ1-1	TGTGCCAGCAGTTATGAGGTCACTGAAGCTTTCTTT	CASSYEVTEAFF
-	TRBV7-9	-	TRBJ2-2	TGTGCCAGCAGCTCAGACGGGGGCTTAACCGGGGAGCTGTTTTTT	CASSSDGGLTGELFF
few	TRBV7-2	-	TRBJ2-1	TGTGCCAGCAGCGTTCAGGGGAAAAAGGGGAATGAGCAGTTCTTC	CASSVQGKKGNEQFF
few	TRBV12-3/TRBV12-4	-	TRBJ1-2	TGTGCCAGCAGTTTATCACCTAGTTCCTATGGCTACACCTTC	CASSLSPSSYGYTF
few	TRBV11-2	TRBD2	TRBJ2-1	TGTGCCAGCAGCTTAGAGGTAGCGGGGGGCCACAATGAGCAGTTCTTC	CASSLEVAGGHNEQFF
-	TRBV29-1	-	TRBJ1-1	TGCAGCGTTGAGGGTATAGAAGCTTTCTTT	CSVEGIEAFF